A single sample is the source of the 20 T cell receptor beta chains below, sequenced in a study of OX40 agonist ivuxolimab in advanced cancers. Some clones are missing from TCRdb's copy, which holds only in-frame ones; the method was immunoSEQ multiplex PCR. The table has more than 50,000 clones, approximately 86% seen once. The sample consisted of CD4+ or CD8+ T cells sorted from blood, taken in a trial of the OX40 agonist ivuxolimab. The source is an adult with an advanced solid tumor such as melanoma, head and neck, liver or kidney cancer.

V and J are TRBV18 and TRBJ1-4; D possibly corresponds to TRBD1 (5 bases). With 2 bases removed from V and 4 bases from J, the gap between germline ends came to 11 bases. Germline loops: CDR1 KGHSH, CDR2 LQKENI. The CDR3 totals 15 residues. The CDR3 region has the DNA TGTGCCAGCTCACCAGCGGGACGGAGTAATGAAAAACTGTTTTTT. Residues: CASSPAGRSNEKLFF.

J is TRBJ1-1 and V is TRBV12-5, with no clear D. Trimming took 0 bases from V and 7 from J, leaving 12 bases between them. Germline V CDR1 and CDR2: LGHNT, FRNRAP. The CDR3 runs to 14 residues. DNA for the CDR3: TGTGCTAGTGGTTTGGTACGATGGATCGTTGAAGCTTTCTTT. Translating it yields CASGLVRWIVEAFF.

V usage is TRBV7-2 and J usage is TRBJ2-5, with a weak D call TRBD1 (5 bases). The germline gives CDR1 SGHTA, CDR2 FQGNSA. This CDR3 region has 13 residues. V gave up 5 bases and J gave up 1 base, with 8 bases separating them. The CDR3 loop is CASSRTFQETQYF. Here the CDR3 DNA reads TGTGCCAGCAGCCGGACATTCCAAGAGACCCAGTACTTC.

V usage is TRBV5-8 and J usage is TRBJ2-5; unclear D gene. The J call may be wrong; the DNA end is better matched by TRBJ2-7. Germline V gene data show CDR1 as SGHTS and CDR2 as YDEGEE. This CDR3 has 12 amino acids. CDR3 sequence: CASSPQEAEQYF. The DNA for the CDR3 is TGTGCCAGCAGCCCACAAGAAGCCGAGCAGTACTTC.

This clone showed up just once. This chain uses TRBV28 with TRBJ2-1, with TRBD2 matching 12 bases. V lost 7 bases, J lost 8 bases, and 6 bases stayed unmatched. The CDR3 runs to 14 residues. Germline CDR1 reads MDHEN; CDR2 reads SYDVKM. The CDR3 DNA is TGTGCCAGCACCCGGACTAGCGGGAATTATGAGCAGTTCTTC. As protein: CASTRTSGNYEQFF.

The rearrangement joins TRBV5-1 to TRBJ1-2, with D perhaps matching TRBD1 (5 bases). CDR1 and CDR2 (germline): SGHRS, YFSETQ. CDR3 length: 15 residues. V was clipped by 4 bases and J by 6 bases, with 19 bases between them. The CDR3 sequence: CASSLGPPWGDGYTF. The CDR3 coding sequence is TGCGCCAGCAGCCTGGGGCCCCCTTGGGGTGATGGCTACACCTTC.

The chain carries TRBV30 and TRBJ1-2, with a tentative D call TRBD1 (6 bases). V was trimmed by 1 base and J by 1 base, leaving 10 bases between them. CDR3 length equals 14 residues. CDR1 GTSNPN and CDR2 SVGIG come from the germline V gene (reference sequence). This chain's CDR3 is CAWSEGGNNYGYTF. CDR3 nucleotides: TGTGCCTGGAGTGAGGGGGGGAATAACTATGGCTACACCTTC.

This clone was seen only a few times. The rearrangement joins TRBV19 to TRBJ2-3; D uncertain. This CDR3 region has 13 residues. Germline loops: CDR1 LNHDA, CDR2 SQIVND (reference sequence). V was clipped by 4 bases and J by 7 bases, with 12 bases between them. CDR3 in DNA: TGTGCCAGTAGTAAGTCACAACCAAATACGCAGTATTTT. Amino acids: CASSKSQPNTQYF.

J is TRBJ2-3 and V is TRBV5-1; TRBD1 aligns across 8 bases. The CDR3 has 14 amino acids. V lost 2 bases, J lost 3 bases, and 2 bases stayed unmatched. Germline V gene sequence: CDR1 SGHRS, CDR2 YFSETQ. In DNA, the CDR3 is TGCGCCAGCAGCTTCAGGGGGCAAACAGATACGCAGTATTTT. Translated, it gives CASSFRGQTDTQYF.

The CDR3 DNA reads as TGTGCCAGCACTCCCCGGGGGGGCGGAGAGACCCAGTACTTC. Amino acids: CASTPRGGGETQYF. J is TRBJ2-5 and V is TRBV5-5, with 8 bases aligning to TRBD2. Germline V gives CDR1 SGHKS, CDR2 YYEKEE (reference sequence). The V and J ends lost 6 bases and 4 bases, in that order; junction bases with no gene match: 8. This CDR3 has 14 residues.

The chain combines TRBV10-3 with TRBJ1-5; D perhaps matches TRBD1 (5 bases). The germline V and J ends were trimmed by 2 bases and 6 bases, with 11 bases remaining between them. In germline, CDR1 is ENHRY, CDR2 SYGVKD. This CDR3 has 14 residues. CDR3 sequence (DNA): TGTGCCATCAGTGAGGGAGGGGCGGGTCAGCCCCAGCATTTT. Translation: CAISEGGAGQPQHF.

The chain couples TRBV7-9 to TRBJ2-7, with D possibly being TRBD1 (5 bases). Looked up from germline, CDR1 is SEHNR and CDR2 is FQNEAQ (reference sequence). This CDR3 has 14 amino acids. Deletions cut 1 base from V and 4 bases from J, with 11 bases between. In DNA, the CDR3 is TGTGCCAGCAGCTTAGTGGGCAGGGAATACGAGCAGTACTTC. Translation: CASSLVGREYEQYF. The full variable domain, rest sourced from reference TRBV7-9 and TRBJ2-7, is DTGVSQNPRHKITKRGQNVTFRCDPISEHNRLYWYRQTLGQGPEFLTYFQNEAQLEKSRLLSDRFSAERPKGSFSTLEIQRTEQGDSAMYLCASSLVGREYEQYFGPGTRLTVT.

This clone has just one count. This chain joins TRBV5-1 and TRBJ2-7; perhaps TRBD1 as D (6 bases). Germline V gene data show CDR1 as SGHRS and CDR2 as YFSETQ. The CDR3 loop spans 14 amino acids. V was clipped by 0 bases and J by 6 bases, with 13 bases between them. Here the CDR3 DNA reads TGCGCCAGCAGCTTGGAGGCCACAGGGTCCGAGCAGTACTTC. It translates to CASSLEATGSEQYF.

The rearrangement links TRBV7-2 to TRBJ2-7; no definite D call. Germline V gene lookup returns CDR1 SGHTA and CDR2 FQGNSA. V was cut by 2 bases and J by 4 bases, with 6 bases left in between. The CDR3 consists of 12 residues. CDR3 bases: TGTGCCAGCAGCTTAAGTAGGTACGAGCAGTACTTC. Translated, it gives CASSLSRYEQYF.

The rearrangement uses TRBV4-1 and TRBJ2-3, with TRBD2 identical over 8 bases. The ends lost 6 bases at V and 1 base at J; junction bases unmatched: 6. Per germline, CDR1 MGHRA and CDR2 YSYEKL. CDR3 length: 15 residues. CDR3 amino acids: CASRLSGAGTDTQYF. CDR3 DNA: TGCGCCAGCAGACTTAGCGGGGCGGGCACAGATACGCAGTATTTT.

The chain recombines TRBV6-5 with TRBJ2-1; no firm D call. Germline CDR1 is MNHEY and CDR2 is SVGAGI. The CDR3 runs to 10 residues. The V end lost 3 bases, the J end lost 13 bases, and 7 bases lay between the germline ends. CDR3 bases: TGTGCCAGCAGTTATGTTGGACAGTTCTTC. As protein: CASSYVGQFF.

The chain uses TRBV19 and TRBJ1-4; D is unresolved. CDR1 and CDR2 from the germline V gene are LNHDA and SQIVND (reference sequence). V lost 9 bases, J lost 0 bases, and 8 bases lay in between. This CDR3 has 13 residues. CDR3 DNA: TGTGCCAGCCAAACGACAACTAATGAAAAACTGTTTTTT. Protein sequence: CASQTTTNEKLFF.

V is TRBV29-1 and J is TRBJ2-6; perhaps D is TRBD1 or TRBD2 (5 bases each). Germline loops: CDR1 SQVTM, CDR2 ANQGSEA. This CDR3 is 15 amino acids long. V lost 6 bases and J lost 0, with 12 bases in between. In DNA form, the CDR3 reads TGCAGCGTCGAAACCGGGACCTCTGGGGCCAACGTCCTGACTTTC. Translated, it gives CSVETGTSGANVLTF.

The chain is built from TRBV19 and TRBJ1-5; 10 positions match TRBD1. Germline loops: CDR1 LNHDA, CDR2 SQIVND (reference sequence). V lost 8 bases, J lost 0 bases, and 13 bases stayed unmatched. The CDR3 consists of 18 residues. CDR3 protein: CASSLLPGQGYSNQPQHF. The CDR3 nucleotides are TGTGCCAGTTCCCTACTCCCGGGACAGGGGTATAGCAATCAGCCCCAGCATTTT.

The chain employs TRBV6-1 and TRBJ1-5; D is unclear. This CDR3 has 12 residues. Per germline, CDR1 MNHNS and CDR2 SASEGT. Trimming took 3 bases from V and 8 from J, leaving 8 bases between them. The CDR3 loop is CASSDTREPQHF. CDR3 DNA sequence: TGTGCCAGCAGTGATACCCGGGAGCCCCAGCATTTT.